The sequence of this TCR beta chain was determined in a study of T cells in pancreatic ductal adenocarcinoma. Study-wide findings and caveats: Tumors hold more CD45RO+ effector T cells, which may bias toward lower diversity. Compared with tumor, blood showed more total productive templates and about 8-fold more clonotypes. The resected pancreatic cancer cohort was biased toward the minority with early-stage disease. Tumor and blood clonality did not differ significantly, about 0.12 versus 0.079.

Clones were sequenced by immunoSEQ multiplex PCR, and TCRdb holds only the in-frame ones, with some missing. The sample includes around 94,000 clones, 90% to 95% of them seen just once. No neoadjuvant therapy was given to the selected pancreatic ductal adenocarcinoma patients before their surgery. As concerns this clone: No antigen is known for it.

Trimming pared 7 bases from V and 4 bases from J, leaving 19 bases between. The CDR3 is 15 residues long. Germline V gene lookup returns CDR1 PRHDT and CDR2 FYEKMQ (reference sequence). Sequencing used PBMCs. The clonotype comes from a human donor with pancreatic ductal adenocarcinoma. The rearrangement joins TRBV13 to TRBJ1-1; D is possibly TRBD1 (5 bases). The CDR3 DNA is TGTGCCAGCACCCCTCAGGGCTCGGACGGCACTGAAGCTTTCTTT. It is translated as CASTPQGSDGTEAFF.